Listed below are T cell receptor beta chains from one sample, sequenced in a study of blood T cell repertoires in COVID-19. Libraries were prepared by immunoSEQ multiplex PCR; TCRdb keeps only in-frame clonotypes and omits some of them. The sample holds around 260,000 clones, 75% to 90% seen once. The sequenced sample consisted of peripheral blood. All receptors derive from a young man with active or convalescent COVID-19. Each CDR3 is given with its conserved first and last residue. D genes are given only for firm matches. Only some rows state a clone size, as once, few, many or a class for expanded clones.

v_call	clone_size	j_call	d_call	cdr3_nt	cdr3_aa
TRBV19	-	TRBJ1-6	TRBD1	TGTGCCAGTAGTATAAGGCCAGGGGGCTCTTCACCCCTCCACTTT	CASSIRPGGSSPLHF
TRBV30	once	TRBJ2-7	-	TGTGCCTGGAGAGTGACAGTGTACGAGCAGTACTTC	CAWRVTVYEQYF
TRBV6-5	-	TRBJ1-2	TRBD1	TGTGCCAGCAGTTACGGGGGACAGGGCGACTATGGCTACACCTTC	CASSYGGQGDYGYTF
TRBV6-5	-	TRBJ2-7	-	TGTGCCAGCACCTCTCGGGGGGCACCCTTCGAGCAGTACTTC	CASTSRGAPFEQYF
TRBV27	-	TRBJ2-5	TRBD1	TGTGCCAGCAGTAGCAGGGGGCCAGTGGAGACCCAGTACTTC	CASSSRGPVETQYF
TRBV5-8	-	TRBJ1-1	-	TGTGCCAGCAGTCATAGGGGGACTGAAGCTTTCTTT	CASSHRGTEAFF
TRBV5-6	-	TRBJ2-7	-	TGTGCCAGCAGCTTGCTCCAGGACTTCTACGAGCAGTACTTC	CASSLLQDFYEQYF
TRBV11-2	-	TRBJ1-3	TRBD1	TGTGCCAGCAGCTTAGGGCGACAGGGTTCTTACGGAAACACCATATATTTT	CASSLGRQGSYGNTIYF
TRBV15	-	TRBJ2-1	TRBD2	TGTGCCACCAGTCGACTAGCGGGGGGTCGTCGGAATGAGCAGTTCTTC	CATSRLAGGRRNEQFF
TRBV30	-	TRBJ1-6	TRBD1	TGTGCCTGGGACAGGGGTCGTTCACCCCTCCACTTT	CAWDRGRSPLHF
TRBV5-6	once	TRBJ1-1	-	TGTGCCAGCAGCTTTTTTCCGGGACACGAGAACACTGAAGCTTTCTTT	CASSFFPGHENTEAFF
TRBV7-8	-	TRBJ1-6	-	TGTGCCAGCAGCGTAGGTAACGGAGTAACCCACTTT	CASSVGNGVTHF
TRBV10-3	-	TRBJ2-1	TRBD2	TGTGCCATCATGACCGCGGGGGGGGGCAATGAGCAGTTCTTC	CAIMTAGGGNEQFF
TRBV6-5	-	TRBJ2-7	-	TGTGCCAGCAGATTAGGACAGGGAGGGTCTTACGAGCAGTACTTC	CASRLGQGGSYEQYF
TRBV7-2	-	TRBJ2-2	-	TGTGCCAGCAGCTGGACAGCTAACACCGGGGAGCTGTTTTTT	CASSWTANTGELFF
TRBV10-3	-	TRBJ2-2	TRBD2	TGTGCCATCAGCGGGACTAGCGGGGTGACGGAGGACACCGGGGAGCTGTTTTTT	CAISGTSGVTEDTGELFF
TRBV18	few	TRBJ1-3	TRBD1	TGTGCCAGCTCACCACTCCCGGGACAGGGGACCGGAAACACCATATATTTT	CASSPLPGQGTGNTIYF
TRBV6-5	-	TRBJ1-4	TRBD1	TGTGCCAGCAGTTACTCCGGGGACAGGGGACGGAAAAAACTGTTTTTT	CASSYSGDRGRKKLFF
TRBV4-3	-	TRBJ1-3	-	TGCGCCAGCAGCCAAGGGCAGACTACTGGAAACACCATATATTTT	CASSQGQTTGNTIYF
TRBV7-9	once	TRBJ2-1	TRBD2	TGTGCCAGCAGCCCTAGCGGGGGGGACTACAATGAGCAGTTCTTC	CASSPSGGDYNEQFF